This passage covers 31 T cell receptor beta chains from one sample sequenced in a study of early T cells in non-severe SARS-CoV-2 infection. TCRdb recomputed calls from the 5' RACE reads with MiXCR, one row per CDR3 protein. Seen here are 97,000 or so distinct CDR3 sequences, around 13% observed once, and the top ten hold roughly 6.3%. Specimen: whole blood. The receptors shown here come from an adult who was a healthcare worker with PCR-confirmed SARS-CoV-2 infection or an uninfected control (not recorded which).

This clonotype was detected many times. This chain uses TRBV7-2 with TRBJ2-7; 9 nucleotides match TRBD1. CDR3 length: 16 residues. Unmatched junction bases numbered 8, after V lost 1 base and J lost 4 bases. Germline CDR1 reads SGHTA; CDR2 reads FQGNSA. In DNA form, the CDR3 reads TGTGCCAGCAGCTTAGTGGGGGACAGGGCCCGATACGAGCAGTACTTC. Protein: CASSLVGDRARYEQYF. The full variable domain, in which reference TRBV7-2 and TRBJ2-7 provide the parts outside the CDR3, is GAGVSQSPSNKVTEKGKDVELRCDPISGHTALYWYRQSLGQGLEFLIYFQGNSAPDKSGLPSDRFSAERTGGSVSTLTIQRTQQEDSAVYLCASSLVGDRARYEQYFGPGTRLTVT.

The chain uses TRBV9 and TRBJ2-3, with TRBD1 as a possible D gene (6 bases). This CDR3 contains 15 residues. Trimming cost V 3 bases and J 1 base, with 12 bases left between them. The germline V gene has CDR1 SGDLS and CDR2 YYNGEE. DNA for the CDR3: TGTGCCAGCAGCGGAACAGGGCGCGGCACAGATACGCAGTATTTT. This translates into CASSGTGRGTDTQYF.

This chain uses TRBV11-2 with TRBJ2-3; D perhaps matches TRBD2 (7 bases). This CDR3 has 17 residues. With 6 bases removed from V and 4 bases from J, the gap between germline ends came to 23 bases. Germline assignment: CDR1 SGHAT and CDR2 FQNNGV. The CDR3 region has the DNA TGTGCCAGCAGACGGGAGGACAGTTCGTTTTGGCCAGATACGCAGTATTTT. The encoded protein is CASRREDSSFWPDTQYF.

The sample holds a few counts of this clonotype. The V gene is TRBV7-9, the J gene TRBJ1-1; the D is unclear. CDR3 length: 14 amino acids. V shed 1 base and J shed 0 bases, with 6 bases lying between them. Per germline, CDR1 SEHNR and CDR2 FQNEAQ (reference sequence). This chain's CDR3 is CASSLGGLNTEAFF. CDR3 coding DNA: TGTGCCAGCAGCTTAGGGGGTCTGAACACTGAAGCTTTCTTT.

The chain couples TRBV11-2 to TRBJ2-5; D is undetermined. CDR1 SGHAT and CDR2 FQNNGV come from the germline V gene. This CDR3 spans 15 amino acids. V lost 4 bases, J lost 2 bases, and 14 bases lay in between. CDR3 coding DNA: TGTGCCAGCAGCTCCGCAGGCGTGGAGCAAGAGACCCAGTACTTC. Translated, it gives CASSSAGVEQETQYF.

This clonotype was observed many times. The CDR3: CSADDREDTEAFF. Written as DNA, the CDR3 is TGCAGTGCCGATGACAGGGAGGACACTGAAGCTTTCTTT. J is TRBJ1-1 and V is TRBV20-1; 7 bases are a match to TRBD1. The V segment lost 6 bases and the J segment 3 bases; nucleotides outside the gene matches: 7. This CDR3 contains 13 residues. Germline lookup yields CDR1 DFQATT and CDR2 SNEGSKA (reference sequence).

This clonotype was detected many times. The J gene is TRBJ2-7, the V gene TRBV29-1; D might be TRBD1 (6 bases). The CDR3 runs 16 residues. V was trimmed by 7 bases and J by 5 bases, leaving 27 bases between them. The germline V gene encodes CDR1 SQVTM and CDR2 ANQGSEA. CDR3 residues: CSAPINLQGIRHEQYF. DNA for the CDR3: TGCAGCGCGCCTATTAATCTACAGGGTATACGGCACGAGCAGTACTTC.

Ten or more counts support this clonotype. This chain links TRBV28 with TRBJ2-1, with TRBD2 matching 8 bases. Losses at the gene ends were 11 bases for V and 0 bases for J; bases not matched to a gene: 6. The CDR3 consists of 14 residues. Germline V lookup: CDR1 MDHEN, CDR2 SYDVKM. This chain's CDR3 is CACSGTSSYNEQFF. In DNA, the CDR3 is TGTGCCTGTAGCGGGACCAGCTCCTACAATGAGCAGTTCTTC.

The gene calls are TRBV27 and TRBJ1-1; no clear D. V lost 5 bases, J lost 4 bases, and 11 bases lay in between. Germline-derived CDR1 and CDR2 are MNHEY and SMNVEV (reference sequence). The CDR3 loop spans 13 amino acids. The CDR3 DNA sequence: TGTGCCAGCAGTCCGTATTTGGTCACTGAAGCTTTCTTT. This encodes CASSPYLVTEAFF.

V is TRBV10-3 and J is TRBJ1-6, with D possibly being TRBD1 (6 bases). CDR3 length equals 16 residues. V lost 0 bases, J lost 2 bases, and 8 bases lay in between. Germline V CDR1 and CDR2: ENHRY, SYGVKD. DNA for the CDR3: TGTGCCATCAGTGAGTCGCAGGGGCCCTATAATTCACCCCTCCACTTT. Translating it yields CAISESQGPYNSPLHF.

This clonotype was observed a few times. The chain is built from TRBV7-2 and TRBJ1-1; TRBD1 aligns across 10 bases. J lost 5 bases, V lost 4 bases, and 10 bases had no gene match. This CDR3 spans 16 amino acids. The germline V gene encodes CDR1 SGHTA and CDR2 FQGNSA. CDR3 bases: TGTGCCAGCAGCTCCGGGACAGGGGATGGAGAGACTGAAGCTTTCTTT. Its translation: CASSSGTGDGETEAFF.

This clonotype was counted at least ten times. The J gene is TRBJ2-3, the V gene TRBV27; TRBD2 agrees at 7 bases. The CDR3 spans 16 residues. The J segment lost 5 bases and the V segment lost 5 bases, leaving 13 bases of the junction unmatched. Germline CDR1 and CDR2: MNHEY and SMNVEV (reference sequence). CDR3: CASSPLAAGEGDTQYF. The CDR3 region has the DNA TGTGCCAGCAGTCCCCTAGCTGCGGGAGAGGGAGATACGCAGTATTTT.

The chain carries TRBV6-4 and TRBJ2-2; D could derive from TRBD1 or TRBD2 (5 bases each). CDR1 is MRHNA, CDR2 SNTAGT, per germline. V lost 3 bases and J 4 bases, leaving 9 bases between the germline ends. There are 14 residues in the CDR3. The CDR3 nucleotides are TGTGCCAGCAGTGAGTGGGGGTTCACCGGGGAGCTGTTTTTT. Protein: CASSEWGFTGELFF.

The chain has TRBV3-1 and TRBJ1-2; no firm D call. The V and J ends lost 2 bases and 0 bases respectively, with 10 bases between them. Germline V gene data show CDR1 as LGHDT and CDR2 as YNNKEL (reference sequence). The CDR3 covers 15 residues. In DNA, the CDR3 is TGTGCCAGCAGCCAATCTCCAGGAACTAACTATGGCTACACCTTC. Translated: CASSQSPGTNYGYTF.

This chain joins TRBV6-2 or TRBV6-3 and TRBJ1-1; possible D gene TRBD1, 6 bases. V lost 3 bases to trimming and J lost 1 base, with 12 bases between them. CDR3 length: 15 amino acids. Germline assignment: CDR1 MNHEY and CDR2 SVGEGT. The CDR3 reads CASSYRWTANTEAFF. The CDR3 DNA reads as TGTGCCAGCAGTTATCGGTGGACAGCGAACACTGAAGCTTTCTTT.

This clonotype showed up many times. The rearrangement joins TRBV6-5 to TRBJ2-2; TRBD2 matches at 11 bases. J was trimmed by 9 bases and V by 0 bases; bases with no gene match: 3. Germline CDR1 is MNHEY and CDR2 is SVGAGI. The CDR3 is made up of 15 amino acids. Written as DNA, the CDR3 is TGTGCCAGCAGTTACTCACTAGCGGGAGTCCGGGAGCTGTTTTTT. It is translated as CASSYSLAGVRELFF.

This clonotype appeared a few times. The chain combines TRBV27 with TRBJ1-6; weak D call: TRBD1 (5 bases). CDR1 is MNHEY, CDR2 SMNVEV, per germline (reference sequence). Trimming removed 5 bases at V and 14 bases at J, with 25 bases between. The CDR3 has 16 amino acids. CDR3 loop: CASSPRQIPVRSSLHF. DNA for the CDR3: TGTGCCAGCAGTCCAAGACAGATTCCCGTCCGGTCGTCCCTCCACTTT.

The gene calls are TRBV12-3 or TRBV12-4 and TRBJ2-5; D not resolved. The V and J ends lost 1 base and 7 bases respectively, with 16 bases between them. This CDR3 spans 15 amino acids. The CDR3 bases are TGTGCCAGCAGTTTAGAAGTGACGACCCTTAGGACCCAGTACTTC. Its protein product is CASSLEVTTLRTQYF.

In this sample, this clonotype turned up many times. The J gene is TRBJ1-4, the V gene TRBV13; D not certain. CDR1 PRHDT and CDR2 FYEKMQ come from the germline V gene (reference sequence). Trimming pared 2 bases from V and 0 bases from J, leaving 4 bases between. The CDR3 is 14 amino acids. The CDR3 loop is CASSLRSTNEKLFF. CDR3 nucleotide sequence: TGTGCCAGCAGCTTACGGTCAACTAATGAAAAACTGTTTTTT.

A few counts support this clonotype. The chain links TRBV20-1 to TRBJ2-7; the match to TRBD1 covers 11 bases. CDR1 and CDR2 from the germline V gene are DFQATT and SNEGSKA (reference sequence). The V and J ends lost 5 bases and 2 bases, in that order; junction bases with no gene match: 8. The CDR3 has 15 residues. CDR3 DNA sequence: TGCAGTGCTGCCGAGGGGGGACAGGGGGCCTACGAGCAGTACTTC. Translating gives CSAAEGGQGAYEQYF.

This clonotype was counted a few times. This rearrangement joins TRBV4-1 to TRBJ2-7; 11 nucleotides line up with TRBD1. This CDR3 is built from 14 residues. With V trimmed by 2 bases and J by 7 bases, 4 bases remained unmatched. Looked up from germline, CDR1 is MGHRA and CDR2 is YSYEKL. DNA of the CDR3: TGCGCCAGCAGCCAAAGGACAGGGGGCGATGAGCAGTACTTC. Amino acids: CASSQRTGGDEQYF.

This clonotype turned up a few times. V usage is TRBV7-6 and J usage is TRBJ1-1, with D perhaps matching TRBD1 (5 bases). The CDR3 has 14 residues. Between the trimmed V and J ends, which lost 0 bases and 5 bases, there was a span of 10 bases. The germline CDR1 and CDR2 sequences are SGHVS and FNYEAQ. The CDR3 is CASSLASKGTEAFF. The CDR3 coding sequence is TGTGCCAGCAGCTTAGCATCGAAGGGGACTGAAGCTTTCTTT.

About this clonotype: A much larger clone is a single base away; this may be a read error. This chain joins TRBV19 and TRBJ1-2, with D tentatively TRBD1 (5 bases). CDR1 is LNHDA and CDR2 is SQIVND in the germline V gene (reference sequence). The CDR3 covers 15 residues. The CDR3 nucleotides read TGTGCCAGTATTGAGAGTCCGGGGCGAAACTATGGCTGCACCTTC. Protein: CASIESPGRNYGCTF.

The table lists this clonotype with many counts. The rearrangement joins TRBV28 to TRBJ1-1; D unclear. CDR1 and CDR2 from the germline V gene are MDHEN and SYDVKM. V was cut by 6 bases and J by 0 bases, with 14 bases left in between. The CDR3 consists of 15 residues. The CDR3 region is CASSYNGRMNTEAFF. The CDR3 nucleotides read TGTGCCAGCAGCTATAACGGGCGCATGAACACTGAAGCTTTCTTT.

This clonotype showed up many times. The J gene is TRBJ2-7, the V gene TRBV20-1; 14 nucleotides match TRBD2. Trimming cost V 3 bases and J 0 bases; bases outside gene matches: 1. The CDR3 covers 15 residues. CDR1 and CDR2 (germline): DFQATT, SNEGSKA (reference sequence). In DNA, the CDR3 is TGCAGTGCTAGCGGGACTAGCGGGAGCTCCTACGAGCAGTACTTC. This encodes CSASGTSGSSYEQYF.

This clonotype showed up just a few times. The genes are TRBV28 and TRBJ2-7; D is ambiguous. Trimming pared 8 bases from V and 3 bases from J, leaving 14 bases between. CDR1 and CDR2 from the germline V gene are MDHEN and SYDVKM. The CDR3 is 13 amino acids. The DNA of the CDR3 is TGTGCCAGCGCCCCCGAGACGAGCTACGAGCAGTACTTC. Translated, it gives CASAPETSYEQYF.

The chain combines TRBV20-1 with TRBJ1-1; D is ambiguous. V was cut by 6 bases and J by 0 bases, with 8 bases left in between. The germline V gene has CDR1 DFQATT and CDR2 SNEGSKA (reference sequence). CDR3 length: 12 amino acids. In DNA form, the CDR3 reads TGCAGTGCGCCCCGCCTGAACACTGAAGCTTTCTTT. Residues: CSAPRLNTEAFF.

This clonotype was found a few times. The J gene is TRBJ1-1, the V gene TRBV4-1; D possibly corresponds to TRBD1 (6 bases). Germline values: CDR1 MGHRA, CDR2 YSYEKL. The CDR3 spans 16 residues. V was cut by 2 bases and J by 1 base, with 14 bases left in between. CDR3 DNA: TGCGCCAGCAGCCAACTCCTTTGGACAGAGAACACTGAAGCTTTCTTT. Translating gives CASSQLLWTENTEAFF.

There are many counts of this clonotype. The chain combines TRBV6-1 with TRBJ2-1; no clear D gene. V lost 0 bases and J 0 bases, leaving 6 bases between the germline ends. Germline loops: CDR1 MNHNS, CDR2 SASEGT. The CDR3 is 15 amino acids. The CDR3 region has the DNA TGTGCCAGCAGTGAAGCTGGTGGCTCCTACAATGAGCAGTTCTTC. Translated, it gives CASSEAGGSYNEQFF.

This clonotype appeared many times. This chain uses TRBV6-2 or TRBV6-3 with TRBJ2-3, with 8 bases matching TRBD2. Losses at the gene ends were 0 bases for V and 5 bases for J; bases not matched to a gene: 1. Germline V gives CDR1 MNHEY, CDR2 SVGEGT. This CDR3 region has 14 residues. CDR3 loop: CASSYSLAGDTQYF. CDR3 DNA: TGTGCCAGCAGTTACTCGCTAGCGGGAGATACGCAGTATTTT.

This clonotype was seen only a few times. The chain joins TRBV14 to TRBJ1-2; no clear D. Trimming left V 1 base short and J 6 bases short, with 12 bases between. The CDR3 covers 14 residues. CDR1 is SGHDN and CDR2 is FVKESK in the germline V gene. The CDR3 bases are TGTGCCAGCAGCCAAGGAGGACTTGCTGATGGCTACACCTTC. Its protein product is CASSQGGLADGYTF.